The 9 T cell receptor beta chains below come from one sample, sequenced in a study of shared clonotypes between healthy human individuals. Repertoires were generated with immunoSEQ multiplex PCR, while TCRdb's copy carries only in-frame clones and drops some. The table shows fewer than 2.5 million clones, with over 85% occurring only once. The source material was naive CD4+ T cells from PBMCs. Subset in this sample: CD45RA+ positively selected. All receptors come from a man between 18 and 35 years old in good health. Some clones in this sample may be carry-over from other donors' samples.

The chain is built from TRBV7-2 and TRBJ2-7, with 9 positions matching TRBD2. CDR3 length: 15 amino acids. CDR1 and CDR2 from the germline V gene are SGHTA and FQGNSA. V trimming: 5 bases; J trimming: 3 bases; junction bases outside the gene matches: 8. In DNA, the CDR3 is TGTGCCAGCAGCCTCCGGACTAGCGCTAGCTACGAGCAGTACTTC. This translates into CASSLRTSASYEQYF.

Of note for this clone: The same CDR3 can be traced to other DNA sequences in this sample. CDR3 nucleotide sequence: TGCGCCAGCAGCCAGGGACAGGGCGGGCAGCCCCAGCATTTT. Protein: CASSQGQGGQPQHF. V gene TRBV4-1 combines with J gene TRBJ1-5; 9 positions match TRBD1. CDR1 is MGHRA, CDR2 YSYEKL, per germline. V lost 3 bases, J lost 7 bases, and 4 bases stayed unmatched. The CDR3 is 14 residues long.

The chain employs TRBV5-1 and TRBJ1-1, with D maybe TRBD1 (6 bases). The V gene lost 4 bases and the J gene lost 4 bases, with 23 bases spanning the gap. The CDR3 loop spans 17 amino acids. Germline V gene sequence: CDR1 SGHRS, CDR2 YFSETQ. The CDR3 DNA follows: TGCGCCAGCAGCCCAGTCCCTAACAGGGCCGGGGGCACTGAAGCTTTCTTT. Translating gives CASSPVPNRAGGTEAFF.

The chain employs TRBV4-2 and TRBJ2-3, with 10 bases lining up with TRBD2. V lost 0 bases, J lost 2 bases, and 11 bases stayed unmatched. The CDR3 is 19 amino acids. Germline V gene lookup returns CDR1 LGHNA and CDR2 YNFKEQ. CDR3 in DNA: TGTGCCAGCAGCCAAGATACAGATACTAGCGGGAAACACACAGATACGCAGTATTTT. Translating it yields CASSQDTDTSGKHTDTQYF.

The chain combines TRBV9 with TRBJ1-4, with D possibly TRBD1 on 5 matching bases. V lost 4 bases and J lost 0, with 7 bases in between. Germline CDR1 SGDLS, CDR2 YYNGEE. The CDR3 runs to 14 residues. The CDR3 coding sequence is TGTGCCAGCAGCCCAGGGACAACTAATGAAAAACTGTTTTTT. Its protein is CASSPGTTNEKLFF.

A single count supports this clone. CDR3 in amino acids: CASRGGTLSNQPQHF. DNA for the CDR3: TGTGCCAGCAGAGGGGGGACCCTTAGCAATCAGCCCCAGCATTTT. The chain links TRBV2 to TRBJ1-5, with D possibly TRBD1 on 6 matching bases. CDR3 length: 15 residues. V shed 6 bases and J shed 0 bases, with 12 bases lying between them. Germline V gene data show CDR1 as SNHLY and CDR2 as FYNNEI.

This clone showed up just once. V is TRBV28 and J is TRBJ1-6; weak D call: TRBD1 (6 bases). V lost 6 bases to trimming and J lost 3 bases, with 18 bases between them. The CDR3 has 17 residues. CDR1 and CDR2 from the germline V gene are MDHEN and SYDVKM. The CDR3, as DNA: TGTGCCAGCAGCTCGGGGGGCGCGAGGTTCTATAATTCACCCCTCCACTTT. Its translation: CASSSGGARFYNSPLHF.

The count of this clone is one. The gene calls are TRBV18 and TRBJ2-5; D possibly uses TRBD1 or TRBD2 (5 bases each). Trimming took 1 base from V and 0 from J, leaving 6 bases between them. The CDR3 has 14 residues. The germline gives CDR1 KGHSH, CDR2 LQKENI. The DNA of the CDR3 is TGTGCCAGCTCACCACGAGGGGACCAAGAGACCCAGTACTTC. It translates to CASSPRGDQETQYF.

J is TRBJ2-7 and V is TRBV2, with D perhaps TRBD1 (6 bases). CDR1 and CDR2 from the germline V gene are SNHLY and FYNNEI. CDR3 size: 12 residues. Between the trimmed V and J ends, which lost 6 bases and 4 bases, there was a span of 10 bases. Written as DNA, the CDR3 is TGTGCCAGCAGGGAACAGGGTTACGAGCAGTACTTC. Residues: CASREQGYEQYF. The variable domain in full, with the rest retrieved from reference TRBV2 and TRBJ2-7, is EPEVTQTPSHQVTQMGQEVILRCVPISNHLYFYWYRQILGQKVEFLVSFYNNEISEKSEIFDDQFSVERPDGSNFTLKIRSTKLEDSAMYFCASREQGYEQYFGPGTRLTVT.